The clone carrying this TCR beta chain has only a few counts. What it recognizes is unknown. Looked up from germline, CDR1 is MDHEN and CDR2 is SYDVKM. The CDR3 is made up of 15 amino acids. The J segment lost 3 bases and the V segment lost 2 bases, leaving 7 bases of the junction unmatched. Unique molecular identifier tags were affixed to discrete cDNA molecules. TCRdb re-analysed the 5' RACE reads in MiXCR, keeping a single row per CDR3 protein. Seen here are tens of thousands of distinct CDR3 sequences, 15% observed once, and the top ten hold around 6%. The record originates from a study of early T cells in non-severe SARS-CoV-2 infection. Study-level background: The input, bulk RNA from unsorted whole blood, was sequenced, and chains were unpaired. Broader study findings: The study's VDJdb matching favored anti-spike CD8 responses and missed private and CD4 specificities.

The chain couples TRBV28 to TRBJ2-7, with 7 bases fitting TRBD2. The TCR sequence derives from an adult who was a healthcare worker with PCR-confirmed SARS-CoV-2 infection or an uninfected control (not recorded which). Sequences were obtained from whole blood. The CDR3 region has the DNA TGTGCCAGCAGTTTAGGAGGGAGGGTCCTCTACGAGCAGTACTTC. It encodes CASSLGGRVLYEQYF.